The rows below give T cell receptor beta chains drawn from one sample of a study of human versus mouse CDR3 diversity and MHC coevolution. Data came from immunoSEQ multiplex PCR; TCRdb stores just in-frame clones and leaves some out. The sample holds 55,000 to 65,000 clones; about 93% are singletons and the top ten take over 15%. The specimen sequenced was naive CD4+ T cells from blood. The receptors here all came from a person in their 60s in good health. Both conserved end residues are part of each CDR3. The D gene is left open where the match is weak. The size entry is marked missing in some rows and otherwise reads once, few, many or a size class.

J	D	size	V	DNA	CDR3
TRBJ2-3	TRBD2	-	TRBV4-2	TGTGCCAGCAGCCAAGAAGAACTAGCGGGAGGGGCAGATACGCAGTATTTT	CASSQEELAGGADTQYF
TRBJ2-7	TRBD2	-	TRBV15	TGTGCCACCAGAGATAGCGGGAGGGCCTTGTACGAGCAGTACTTC	CATRDSGRALYEQYF
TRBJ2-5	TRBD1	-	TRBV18	TGTGCCAGCTCACCAACGACAGGGGAGGAGACCCAGTACTTC	CASSPTTGEETQYF
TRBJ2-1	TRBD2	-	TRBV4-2	TGTGCCAGCAGCCGCACTAGCGACGTATACAATGAGCAGTTCTTC	CASSRTSDVYNEQFF
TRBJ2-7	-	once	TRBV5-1	TGCGCCAGCAGCCCCAACACAGGGTCCGCCTACGAGCAGTACTTC	CASSPNTGSAYEQYF
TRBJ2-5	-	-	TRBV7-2	TGTGCCAGCAGCTGGCGGAGGGAGGCAGTGCAAGAGACCCAGTACTTC	CASSWRREAVQETQYF
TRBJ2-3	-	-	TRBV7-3	TGTGCCAGCAGCCAGGGGCGGCTAATCACAGATACGCAGTATTTT	CASSQGRLITDTQYF
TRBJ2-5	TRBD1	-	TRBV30	TGTGCCTGGACAGGGGGCGGGGAGACCCAGTACTTC	CAWTGGGETQYF
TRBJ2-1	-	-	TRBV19	TGTGCCAGTAGGACGGGTGGGGCCAATGAGCAGTTCTTC	CASRTGGANEQFF
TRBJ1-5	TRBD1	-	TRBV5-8	TGTGCCAGCAGCAGGGGACAGGGGAGGGAAGGCAATCAGCCCCAGCATTTT	CASSRGQGREGNQPQHF
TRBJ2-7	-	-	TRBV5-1	TGCGCCAGCAGCCTGGTGGGCGGGGGCGCCCGGAGGAACGAGCAGTACTTC	CASSLVGGGARRNEQYF
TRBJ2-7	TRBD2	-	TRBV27	TGTGCCAGCAGCCGGGAGGGCCTCTCCTACGAGCAGTACTTC	CASSREGLSYEQYF
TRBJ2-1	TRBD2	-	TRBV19	TGTGCCAGTAGTATTCTAGCGGGAACCTACAATGAGCAGTTCTTC	CASSILAGTYNEQFF
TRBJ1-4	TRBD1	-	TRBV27	TGTGCCAGCAGGCCAACAGGGGGCGCAGAAAAACTGTTTTTT	CASRPTGGAEKLFF
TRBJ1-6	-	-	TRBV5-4	TGTGCCAGCAGCCCGGCCGCTCAGGGGAATAATTCACCCCTCCACTTT	CASSPAAQGNNSPLHF
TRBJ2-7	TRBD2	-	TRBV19	TGTGCCAGCTCCCTCGCGGCGGGATCGGGGGGAGAGCAGTACTTC	CASSLAAGSGGEQYF
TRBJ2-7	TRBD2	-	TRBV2	TGTGCCAGCAGTGGCGGGAGGAGCTCCGACGAGCAGTACTTC	CASSGGRSSDEQYF
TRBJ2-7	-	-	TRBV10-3	TGTGCCATCGAGCAGTCCGGACAGCCCGAGCAGTACTTC	CAIEQSGQPEQYF
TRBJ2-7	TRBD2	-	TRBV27	TGTGCCAGCAGTTCGCTAGGGGATGGCGGGAGGCGGTACGAGCAGTACTTC	CASSSLGDGGRRYEQYF
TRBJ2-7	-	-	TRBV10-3	TGTGCCATCAGTGACCTTACCAGGGAAGGGTACGAGCAGTACTTC	CAISDLTREGYEQYF
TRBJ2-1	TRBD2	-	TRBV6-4	TGTGCCAGCAGTGTAGTACTAGCGTTGAGCTCCTACAATGAGCAGTTCTTC	CASSVVLALSSYNEQFF
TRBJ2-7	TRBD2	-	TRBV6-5	TGTGCCAGCAGTGAACCCGGGAGGAGCTACGAGCAGTACTTC	CASSEPGRSYEQYF
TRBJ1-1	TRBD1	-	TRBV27	TGTGCCAGCAGTTTATACAGGGGCTTTACTGAAGCTTTCTTT	CASSLYRGFTEAFF
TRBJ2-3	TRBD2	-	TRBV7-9	TGTGCCAGCAGCGGGACTAGCGGGAGATTATTTCGGCTAACAGATACGCAGTATTTT	CASSGTSGRLFRLTDTQYF
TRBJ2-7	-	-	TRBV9	TGTGCCAGCAGCGTAGAGGCCACTTTACAGGGAAACTCCTACGAGCAGTACTTC	CASSVEATLQGNSYEQYF
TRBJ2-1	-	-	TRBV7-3	TGTGCCAGCAGCTCCGCCCCTGGGGGGAAAAGCTCCTACAATGAGCAGTTCTTC	CASSSAPGGKSSYNEQFF
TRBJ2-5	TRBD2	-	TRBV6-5	TGTGCCAGCGCTCGGACTAGCGGGACTTATGAGACCCAGTACTTC	CASARTSGTYETQYF
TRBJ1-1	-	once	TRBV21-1	TGTGCCAGCAGCCCTCGTCCAGGGGAGAACACTGAAGCTTTCTTT	CASSPRPGENTEAFF
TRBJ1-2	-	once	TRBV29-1	TGCAGCGTTGACAGGGGAAGCTATGGCTACACCTTC	CSVDRGSYGYTF
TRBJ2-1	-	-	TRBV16	TGTGCCAGCAGCCAACGCCGGGACAGTCTGGGGGGTGAGCAGTTCTTC	CASSQRRDSLGGEQFF
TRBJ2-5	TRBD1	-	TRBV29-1	TGCAGCGTGGGAGGGACAGGGGGCTTAGTTGGGGAGACCCAGTACTTC	CSVGGTGGLVGETQYF
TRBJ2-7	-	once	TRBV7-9	TGTGCCAGCAGCTTGGACAGCATCTCCTACGAGCAGTACTTC	CASSLDSISYEQYF
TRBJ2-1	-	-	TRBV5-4	TGTGCCAGCAGCTTCTTCCGCGGAACCTCCTACAATGAGCAGTTCTTC	CASSFFRGTSYNEQFF
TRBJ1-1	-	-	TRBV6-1	TGTGCCAGCAGTAACAGCCTGGGGAACACTGAAGCTTTCTTT	CASSNSLGNTEAFF
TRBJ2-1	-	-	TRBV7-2	TGTGCCAGCAGCGCGGTCCTGCATAACAATGAGCAGTTCTTC	CASSAVLHNNEQFF
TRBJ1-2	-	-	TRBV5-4	TGTGCCAGCAGCTTGGCTACAGGTGTTTATGGCTACACCTTC	CASSLATGVYGYTF
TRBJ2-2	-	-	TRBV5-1	TGCGCCAGCAGCTTGCGGGGGAACACCGGGGAGCTGTTTTTT	CASSLRGNTGELFF
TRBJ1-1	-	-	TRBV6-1	TGTGCCAGCAGTGAAGCTGGGGGGATACGGGCGAACACTGAAGCTTTCTTT	CASSEAGGIRANTEAFF
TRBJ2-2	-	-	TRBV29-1	TGCAGCGCTAAGGGCTCCAGGGCCCCCACCGGGGAGCTGTTTTTT	CSAKGSRAPTGELFF
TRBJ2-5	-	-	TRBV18	TGTGCCAGCTCACCCGCGGGACTCGAAGAGACCCAGTACTTC	CASSPAGLEETQYF
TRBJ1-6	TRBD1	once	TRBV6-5	TGTGCCAGCAGCACGGGACAGGGTCCGGCACCCCTCCACTTT	CASSTGQGPAPLHF
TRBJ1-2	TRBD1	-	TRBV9	TGTGCCAGCAGCTCGGGACAGGGTGGGATGGGAGTCACCTTC	CASSSGQGGMGVTF